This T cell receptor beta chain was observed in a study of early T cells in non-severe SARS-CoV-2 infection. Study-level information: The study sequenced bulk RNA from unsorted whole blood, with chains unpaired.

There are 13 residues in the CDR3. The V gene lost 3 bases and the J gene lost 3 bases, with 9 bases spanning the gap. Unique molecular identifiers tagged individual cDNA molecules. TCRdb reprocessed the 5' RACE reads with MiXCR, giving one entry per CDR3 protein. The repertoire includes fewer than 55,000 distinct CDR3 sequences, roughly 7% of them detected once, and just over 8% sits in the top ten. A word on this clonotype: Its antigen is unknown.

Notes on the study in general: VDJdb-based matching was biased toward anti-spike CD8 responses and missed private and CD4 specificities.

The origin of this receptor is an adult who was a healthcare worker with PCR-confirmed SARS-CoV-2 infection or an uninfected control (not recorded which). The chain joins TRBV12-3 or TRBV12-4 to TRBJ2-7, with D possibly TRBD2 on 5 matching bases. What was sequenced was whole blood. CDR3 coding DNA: TGTGCCAGCAGTTTGCCCGGGATCTACGAGCAGTACTTC. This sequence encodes CASSLPGIYEQYF.